This T cell receptor (beta chain) appears in the sequencing data of a study of metastatic and nonmetastatic thyroid tumors. Among the patients, none had received any treatment before thyroid surgery. Germline loops: CDR1 PRHDT, CDR2 FYEKMQ (reference sequence). The CDR3 totals 19 residues. TCRdb reassembled clones from the PCR reads with MiXCR. The sample records around 29,000 clones, under 25% being singletons. The sample holds a few counts of this clone. The junction departs from germline at one end; a sequencing error may be responsible. The source of this sequence is a female donor with papillary thyroid cancer or a benign thyroid nodule (not recorded which). Some clones in this sample may be carry-over from other donors' samples. The rearrangement joins TRBV13 to TRBJ2-6; 8 nucleotides align to TRBD1. The specimen sequenced was blood. The chain's CDR3 is CASSTTPGRGRGGANVLTF. For the CDR3, the DNA is TGTGCCAGCAGCACTACCCCGGGCAGGGGGCGAGGTGGGGCTAACGTCCTGACTTTC.